The clone carrying this T cell receptor beta chain has only a few counts. This CDR3 comprises 14 residues. J lost 2 bases, V lost 5 bases, and 3 bases had no gene match. The germline V gene has CDR1 SGHNT and CDR2 YYREEE (reference sequence). Clones were sequenced by immunoSEQ multiplex PCR, and TCRdb holds only the in-frame ones, with some missing. The sample shows about 84,000 clones, nearly 90% of them seen only once. The data derive from a study of T cell responses to AZD1222 COVID-19 vaccine. The sequence was collected from an adult in good health. The source was peripheral blood, collected on day 0 of AZD1222 vaccination. This rearrangement joins TRBV5-4 to TRBJ2-5, with 10 bases matching TRBD1. CDR3 sequence reads: CASRRTGGQETQYF. The CDR3, as DNA: TGTGCCAGCAGAAGGACAGGGGGACAAGAGACCCAGTACTTC.